This section outlines one T cell receptor beta chain sequence together with its context. Its matching antigen is unknown. The CDR3 runs 14 residues. V shed 5 bases and J shed 4 bases, with 15 bases lying between them. The V gene's germline CDR1 is SQVTM and CDR2 ANQGSEA. The repertoire was sequenced with immunoSEQ multiplex PCR; TCRdb's copy has only in-frame clones and lacks some. The sample lists approximately 410,000 clones; roughly 90% were seen once. Treatment here: approximately 18 received Ad26.COV2.S at low or high dose, single or two shots; about 5 received placebo; per-sample allocation not given. The samples date from day 63 after the first vaccine or placebo injection. The entry originates in a study of Ad26.COV2.S vaccination and SARS-CoV-2 variants. Study in general: The study gave Ad26.COV2.S intramuscularly, once or twice 56 days apart. Study-wide results and limits: Recipients of either vaccine or placebo displayed similar breadth of non-spike TCRs. Analyses that measured TCR breadth and depth may have underestimated total T cell responses.

The sequencing used peripheral blood, collected in a trial of Ad26.COV2.S vaccine versus placebo. The clonotype originates from a person aged 18-60 years who received the Ad26.COV2.S COVID-19 vaccine or a placebo. The rearrangement joins TRBV29-1 to TRBJ1-3; D might be TRBD1 (5 bases). The CDR3 region is CSVKEGPLGNTIYF. Written as DNA, the CDR3 is TGCAGCGTTAAGGAGGGACCCCTCGGAAACACCATATATTTT.